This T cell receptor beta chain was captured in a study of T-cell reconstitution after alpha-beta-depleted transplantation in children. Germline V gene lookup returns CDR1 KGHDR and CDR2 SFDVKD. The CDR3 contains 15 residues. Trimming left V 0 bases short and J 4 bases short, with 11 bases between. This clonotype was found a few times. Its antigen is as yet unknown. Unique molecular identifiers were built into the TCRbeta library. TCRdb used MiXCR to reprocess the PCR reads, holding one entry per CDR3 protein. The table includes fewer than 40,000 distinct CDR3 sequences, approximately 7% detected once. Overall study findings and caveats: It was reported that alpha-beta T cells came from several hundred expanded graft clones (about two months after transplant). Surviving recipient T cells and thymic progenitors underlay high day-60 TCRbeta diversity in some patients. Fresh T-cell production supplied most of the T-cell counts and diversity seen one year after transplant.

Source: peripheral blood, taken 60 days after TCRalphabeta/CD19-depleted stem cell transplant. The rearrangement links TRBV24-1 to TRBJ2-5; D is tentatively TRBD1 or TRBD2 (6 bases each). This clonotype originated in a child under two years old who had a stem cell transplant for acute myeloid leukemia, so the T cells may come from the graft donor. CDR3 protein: CATSDLEGGPETQYF. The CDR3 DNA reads TGTGCCACCAGTGATTTGGAGGGGGGCCCAGAGACCCAGTACTTC.